The following is a T cell receptor (beta chain) sequence with its context. These data belong to a study of cytomegalovirus exposure and HLA in healthy donors. TCRdb keeps only in-frame clones here, not all; method: immunoSEQ multiplex PCR. Among 110,000 or so clones, over 75% were seen once, and the ten largest hold 2.1%. With V trimmed by 1 base and J by 7 bases, 12 bases remained unmatched. Germline CDR1 is SGHRS and CDR2 is YFSETQ. The CDR3 extends over 16 amino acids. A roughly 120-subject validation cohort, separate from the 666-subject first cohort, supplied the donors. The sequenced material came from PBMCs. The gene calls are TRBV5-1 and TRBJ2-7; TRBD2 aligns across 9 bases. The source is a woman aged 25 to 39 in good health and CMV-seronegative. DNA of the CDR3: TGCGCCAGCAGCTTGTCTCCCGGGACTAGCTCATGGGAGCAGTACTTC. This encodes CASSLSPGTSSWEQYF. Supplemented by reference TRBV5-1 and TRBJ2-7, the full variable domain reads KAGVTQTPRYLIKTRGQQVTLSCSPISGHRSVSWYQQTPGQGLQFLFEYFSETQRNKGNFPGRFSGRQFSNSRSEMNVSTLELGDSALYLCASSLSPGTSSWEQYFGPGTRLTVT.